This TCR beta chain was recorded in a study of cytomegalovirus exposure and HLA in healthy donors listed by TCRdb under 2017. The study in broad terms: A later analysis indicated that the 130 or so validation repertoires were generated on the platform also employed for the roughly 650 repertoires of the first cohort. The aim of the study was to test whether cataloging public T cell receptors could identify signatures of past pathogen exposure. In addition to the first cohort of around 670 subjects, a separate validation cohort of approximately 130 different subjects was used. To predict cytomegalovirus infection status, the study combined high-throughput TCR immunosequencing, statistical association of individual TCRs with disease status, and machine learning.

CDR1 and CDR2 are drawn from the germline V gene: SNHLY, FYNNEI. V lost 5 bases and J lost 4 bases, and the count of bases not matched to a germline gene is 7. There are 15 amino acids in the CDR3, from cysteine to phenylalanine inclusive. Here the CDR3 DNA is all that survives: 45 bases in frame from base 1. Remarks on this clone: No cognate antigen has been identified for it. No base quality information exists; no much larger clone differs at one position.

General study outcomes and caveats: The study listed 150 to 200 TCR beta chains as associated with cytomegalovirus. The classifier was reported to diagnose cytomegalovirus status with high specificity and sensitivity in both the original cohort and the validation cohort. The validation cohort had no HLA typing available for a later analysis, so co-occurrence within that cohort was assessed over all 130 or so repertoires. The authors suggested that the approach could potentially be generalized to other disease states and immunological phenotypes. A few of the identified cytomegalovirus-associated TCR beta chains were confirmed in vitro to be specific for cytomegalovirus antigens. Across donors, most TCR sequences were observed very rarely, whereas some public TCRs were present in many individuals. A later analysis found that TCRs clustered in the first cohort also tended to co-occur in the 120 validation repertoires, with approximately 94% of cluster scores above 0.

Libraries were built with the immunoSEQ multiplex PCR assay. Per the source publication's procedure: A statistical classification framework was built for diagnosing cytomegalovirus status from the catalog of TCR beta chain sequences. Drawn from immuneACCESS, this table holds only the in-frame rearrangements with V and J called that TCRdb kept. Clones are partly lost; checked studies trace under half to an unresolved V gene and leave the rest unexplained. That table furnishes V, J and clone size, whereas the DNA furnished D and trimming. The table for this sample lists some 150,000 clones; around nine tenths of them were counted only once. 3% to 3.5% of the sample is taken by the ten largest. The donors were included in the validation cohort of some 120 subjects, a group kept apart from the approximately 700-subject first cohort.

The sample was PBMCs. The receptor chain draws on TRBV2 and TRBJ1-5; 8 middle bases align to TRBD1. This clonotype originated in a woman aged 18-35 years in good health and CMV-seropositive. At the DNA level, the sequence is TGTGCCAGCAGTTTGGACAGGGATCGGAATCAGCCCCAGCATTTT. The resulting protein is CASSLDRDRNQPQHF.